These 27 T cell receptor beta chains originate from one sample sequenced in a study of T-cell memory formation after mild COVID-19. TCRdb passed the 5' RACE reads through MiXCR, listing each CDR3 protein once. This table holds 110,000 to 150,000 distinct CDR3 sequences, approximately 26% found once. Sample: PBMCs or a T cell subset sorted from them (not recorded which). The receptors come from an adult woman who had mild COVID-19 (a few samples of this study predate the infection). Cell type and time point are not known.

This chain joins TRBV24-1 and TRBJ2-2; D gene unclear. Between the trimmed V and J ends, which lost 7 bases and 3 bases, there was a span of 11 bases. Germline V lookup: CDR1 KGHDR, CDR2 SFDVKD. The CDR3 is made up of 14 amino acids. The CDR3 DNA is TGTGCCACCAGAGAGGACGATTACACCGGGGAGCTGTTTTTT. Residues: CATREDDYTGELFF.

This clonotype was recorded a few times. V gene TRBV11-2 combines with J gene TRBJ1-4; D remains unclear. Per germline, CDR1 SGHAT and CDR2 FQNNGV. The CDR3 covers 15 residues. Trimming cost V 5 bases and J 6 bases, with 16 bases left between them. The CDR3 spells CASSTGDSYDEKLFF. CDR3 DNA sequence: TGTGCCAGCAGCACGGGCGACTCCTACGATGAAAAACTGTTTTTT.

The chain has TRBV9 and TRBJ2-1; 10 bases align to TRBD2. This CDR3 is 13 amino acids long. Germline CDR1 reads SGDLS; CDR2 reads YYNGEE. Trimming at V came to 7 bases and at J to 7 bases, leaving 5 bases not matched to a gene. CDR3 protein: CASQAGGANEQFF. The CDR3 nucleotides are TGTGCCAGCCAAGCGGGGGGGGCAAATGAGCAGTTCTTC.

The rearrangement joins TRBV24-1 to TRBJ2-7; D possibly uses TRBD1 or TRBD2 (5 bases each). Deletions cut 6 bases from V and 0 bases from J, with 11 bases between. Germline CDR1 reads KGHDR; CDR2 reads SFDVKD. This CDR3 region has 14 residues. The CDR3 DNA reads TGTGCCACCAGTAAGGGACGGCTCTCCTACGAGCAGTACTTC. This translates into CATSKGRLSYEQYF.

The chain has TRBV6-2 or TRBV6-3 and TRBJ1-2, with 8 bases matching TRBD1. The CDR3 loop spans 15 amino acids. V trimming: 4 bases; J trimming: 6 bases; junction bases outside the gene matches: 10. The germline CDR1 and CDR2 sequences are MNHEY and SVGEGT. CDR3 loop: CASSSRTGTLNGYTF. The CDR3 nucleotides are TGTGCCAGCAGTTCCAGGACAGGGACTTTGAATGGCTACACCTTC.

This clonotype was counted only a few times. The DNA of the CDR3 is TGTGCCAGCAGCGAGGGACTAGCGGGTAACAATGAGCAGTTCTTC. Its protein is CASSEGLAGNNEQFF. The chain employs TRBV9 and TRBJ2-1; 12 bases line up with TRBD2. V dropped 3 bases and J dropped 5; count of bases not matched to a gene: 3. Per the germline V gene, CDR1 is SGDLS and CDR2 is YYNGEE. CDR3 length: 15 amino acids.

The chain links TRBV19 to TRBJ2-1; 12 bases map to TRBD2. Germline V CDR1 and CDR2: LNHDA, SQIVND (reference sequence). Trimming took 1 base from V and 16 from J; bases not matched to a gene: 5. CDR3 length: 13 amino acids. CDR3 in amino acids: CASSIGLAGGPFF. The CDR3 coding sequence is TGTGCCAGTAGTATAGGCCTAGCGGGAGGGCCTTTCTTC.

The genes are TRBV7-6 and TRBJ2-1; maybe TRBD1 (7 bases). V was clipped by 5 bases and J by 7 bases, with 15 bases between them. CDR1 SGHVS and CDR2 FNYEAQ come from the germline V gene. This CDR3 is 14 amino acids long. This chain's CDR3 is CASSDYRGGNEQFF. The CDR3 DNA sequence: TGTGCCAGCAGCGATTACAGGGGAGGAAATGAGCAGTTCTTC.

The chain has TRBV2 and TRBJ2-5, with D possibly called TRBD1 or TRBD2 (6 bases each). V was trimmed by 7 bases and J by 2 bases, leaving 17 bases between them. Looked up from germline, CDR1 is SNHLY and CDR2 is FYNNEI. The CDR3 loop spans 15 amino acids. The CDR3 DNA reads TGTGCCAGCATCCCCCCCGGGGGCAGTCAAGAGACCCAGTACTTC. This sequence encodes CASIPPGGSQETQYF.

This clonotype was seen only a few times. This chain joins TRBV15 and TRBJ2-5; D is tentatively TRBD1 or TRBD2 (7 bases each). Per the germline V gene, CDR1 is LNHNV and CDR2 is YYDKDF (reference sequence). The CDR3 is 14 residues long. Trimming removed 8 bases from V and 1 base from J, with 14 bases in between. CDR3 amino acids: CATESGGAQETQYF. CDR3 nucleotide sequence: TGTGCCACCGAGTCAGGGGGGGCCCAAGAGACCCAGTACTTC. Full variable domain (missing parts from reference TRBV15 and TRBJ2-5): DAMVIQNPRYQVTQFGKPVTLSCSQTLNHNVMYWYQQKSSQAPKLLFHYYDKDFNNEADTPDNFQSRRPNTSFCFLDIRSPGLGDTAMYLCATESGGAQETQYFGPGTRLLVL.

The V gene is TRBV24-1, the J gene TRBJ1-2; no definite D call. This CDR3 spans 12 amino acids. The V end was cut by 4 bases, the J end by 5 bases, with 7 bases between. Germline CDR1 is KGHDR and CDR2 is SFDVKD. CDR3 region: CATSDGIYGYTF. CDR3 bases: TGTGCCACCAGTGACGGAATTTATGGCTACACCTTC.

The chain employs TRBV29-1 and TRBJ2-3, with 9 positions matching TRBD1. The V segment lost 6 bases and the J segment 3 bases; nucleotides outside the gene matches: 7. The CDR3 runs 14 residues. The germline V gene encodes CDR1 SQVTM and CDR2 ANQGSEA. The CDR3 DNA sequence: TGCAGCGTGGGACAGGGTGGGGAGACAGATACGCAGTATTTT. As protein: CSVGQGGETDTQYF.

The chain carries TRBV19 and TRBJ1-5; 11 nucleotides agree with TRBD1. V was clipped by 1 base and J by 0 bases; unmatched bases: 14. Germline loops: CDR1 LNHDA, CDR2 SQIVND (reference sequence). The CDR3 runs to 21 residues. The CDR3 nucleotides are TGTGCCAGTAGTATAGTTTTAGGCCTGGGACAGGGGGTCTTTAGCAATCAGCCCCAGCATTTT. It codes for CASSIVLGLGQGVFSNQPQHF.

This clonotype turned up a few times. The chain couples TRBV7-9 to TRBJ2-7; 10 nucleotides agree with TRBD2. V shed 5 bases, J shed 4 bases, and the junction held 8 bases outside the gene matches. Germline CDR1 reads SEHNR; CDR2 reads FQNEAQ (reference sequence). This CDR3 spans 15 amino acids. For the CDR3, the DNA is TGTGCCAGCAGCGCGGGCCCTAGCGGGGGATACGAGCAGTACTTC. Residues: CASSAGPSGGYEQYF.

The chain has TRBV6-4 and TRBJ2-2; D is unclear. V was shortened by 1 base and J by 7 bases, with 1 base between the two germline ends. The germline gives CDR1 MRHNA, CDR2 SNTAGT. This CDR3 spans 11 amino acids. The CDR3 sequence is CASSDFGELFF. CDR3 bases: TGTGCCAGCAGTGACTTCGGGGAGCTGTTTTTT.

The chain combines TRBV5-1 with TRBJ1-3, with TRBD1 matching 9 bases. The CDR3 has 15 amino acids. V gave up 4 bases and J gave up 2 bases; unmatched junction bases: 4. Per the germline V gene, CDR1 is SGHRS and CDR2 is YFSETQ. The CDR3 spells CASSAGQGTGNTIYF. The CDR3 DNA reads as TGCGCCAGCAGCGCGGGACAGGGAACTGGAAACACCATATATTTT.

This chain uses TRBV6-6 with TRBJ2-3; perhaps TRBD2 as D (5 bases). The CDR3 runs to 13 residues. V lost 7 bases and J lost 2, with 10 bases in between. CDR1 and CDR2 (germline): MNHNY, SVGAGI (reference sequence). CDR3 bases: TGTGCCAGCACCGGACGGGACACAGATACGCAGTATTTT. Protein sequence: CASTGRDTDTQYF.

This clonotype was detected a few times. This sequence joins TRBV11-2 and TRBJ2-7, with D possibly TRBD2 on 6 matching bases. V was trimmed by 0 bases and J by 2 bases, leaving 11 bases between them. Germline V CDR1 and CDR2: SGHAT, FQNNGV. The CDR3 extends over 15 amino acids. The CDR3 DNA sequence: TGTGCCAGCAGCTTAGATTACGGGAGCGCCTACGAGCAGTACTTC. It translates to CASSLDYGSAYEQYF.

This chain joins TRBV30 and TRBJ2-3, with D possibly TRBD2 on 6 matching bases. Deletions cut 3 bases from V and 4 bases from J, with 14 bases between. CDR3 length: 14 residues. The germline V gene has CDR1 GTSNPN and CDR2 SVGIG (reference sequence). CDR3 DNA sequence: TGTGCCTGGAGCGGGGGTCTTTTTCCAGATACGCAGTATTTT. Its translation is CAWSGGLFPDTQYF.

The gene calls are TRBV30 and TRBJ2-7; D could derive from TRBD1 or TRBD2 (5 bases each). Trimming removed 2 bases at V and 2 bases at J, with 7 bases between. The CDR3 length is 12 residues. Germline V lookup: CDR1 GTSNPN, CDR2 SVGIG (reference sequence). CDR3 sequence (DNA): TGTGCCTGGAGTTGGGACCCCTACGAGCAGTACTTC. Translating it yields CAWSWDPYEQYF.

This clonotype was counted a few times. J is TRBJ2-3 and V is TRBV7-6, with D tentatively TRBD1 (5 bases). The CDR3 is made up of 15 amino acids. Trimming pared 1 base from V and 6 bases from J, leaving 14 bases between. The germline gives CDR1 SGHVS, CDR2 FNYEAQ. The DNA of the CDR3 is TGTGCCAGCAGCTTAGGGGGCCCCCCGACGGATACGCAGTATTTT. This translates into CASSLGGPPTDTQYF.

This clonotype was seen more than once but under ten times. This chain links TRBV11-1 with TRBJ2-7; maybe TRBD2 (6 bases). Germline CDR1 SGHAT, CDR2 FQDESV (reference sequence). This CDR3 contains 15 residues. V was shortened by 1 base and J by 2 bases, with 12 bases between the two germline ends. CDR3 in amino acids: CASSLVHGGAYEQYF. As DNA, the CDR3 is TGTGCCAGCAGCTTAGTGCACGGGGGAGCCTACGAGCAGTACTTC.

This clonotype was seen only a few times. The J gene is TRBJ2-1, the V gene TRBV20-1, with 8 nucleotides matching TRBD2. The CDR3 extends over 16 amino acids. The germline CDR1 and CDR2 sequences are DFQATT and SNEGSKA (reference sequence). The J segment lost 3 bases and the V segment lost 4 bases, leaving 11 bases of the junction unmatched. In DNA, the CDR3 is TGCAGTGCTATAATTACTAGCGGAGACAACTACAATGAGCAGTTCTTC. It codes for CSAIITSGDNYNEQFF.

The chain carries TRBV7-8 and TRBJ2-1, with 9 bases fitting TRBD2. Per the germline V gene, CDR1 is SGHVS and CDR2 is FQNEAQ. V gave up 6 bases and J gave up 9 bases; unmatched junction bases: 15. CDR3 length: 16 amino acids. CDR3 sequence (DNA): TGTGCCAGCAGTCCCCCGGCACTAGCGGGTATTTTTGAGCAGTTCTTC. Translated, it gives CASSPPALAGIFEQFF.

This chain uses TRBV12-3 or TRBV12-4 with TRBJ1-1, with TRBD1 as a possible D gene (5 bases). The CDR3 extends over 13 amino acids. The germline V and J ends were trimmed by 5 bases and 12 bases, with 19 bases remaining between them. The CDR3 bases are TGTGCCAGCAGTCACCCGGGACTCCCTGGGACTTTCTTT. It is translated as CASSHPGLPGTFF.

This clonotype was picked up a small number of times. The chain has TRBV6-5 and TRBJ2-7; 8 nucleotides align to TRBD1. The trim removed 0 bases at V and 1 base at J, leaving 5 bases unmatched. CDR1 is MNHEY, CDR2 SVGAGI, per germline. The CDR3 is made up of 16 amino acids. CDR3 in amino acids: CASSYSETGVSYEQYF. CDR3 nucleotides: TGTGCCAGCAGTTACTCGGAGACAGGGGTTTCCTACGAGCAGTACTTC.

This clonotype was observed many times. The chain carries TRBV15 and TRBJ2-3; D gene ambiguous. The CDR3 has 12 residues. Germline CDR1 LNHNV, CDR2 YYDKDF (reference sequence). V gave up 1 base and J gave up 4 bases, with 3 bases separating them. DNA of the CDR3: TGTGCCACCAGCAGAGCGGCAGATACGCAGTATTTT. It translates to CATSRAADTQYF.